One and the same sample provided the 7 T cell receptor beta chains below, sequenced in a study of T cell repertoires in cytomegalovirus infection. Via MiXCR, TCRdb re-called the reads, giving one row per CDR3 protein. The sample carries 500,000 or so distinct CDR3 sequences, about 15% recorded once. The sample taken for sequencing was CD8+ T cells from PBMCs. The receptors shown here come from a human donor in good health (CMV status not recorded). Some clones in this sample may be carry-over from other donors' samples.

In its sample, this clonotype was seen many times. The V and J genes are TRBV12-3 or TRBV12-4 and TRBJ2-2, with 7 bases aligning to TRBD2. With 3 bases clipped from V and 7 bases from J, the junction kept 5 bases outside the gene matches. This CDR3 has 14 amino acids. Written as DNA, the CDR3 is TGTGCCAGCAGTTTTGGCGGGAGTGACGGGGAGCTGTTTTTT. It yields the protein CASSFGGSDGELFF.

The count of this clonotype is one. V is TRBV4-1 and J is TRBJ2-6; D remains ambiguous. Germline assignment: CDR1 MGHRA and CDR2 YSYEKL. Trimming removed 1 base from V and 2 bases from J, with 12 bases in between. The CDR3 totals 17 residues. For the CDR3, the DNA is TGCGCCAGCAGCCAAGTCAGCGTAAGGACTGGGGCCAACGTCCTGACTTTC. Residues: CASSQVSVRTGANVLTF.

A few counts support this clonotype. The gene calls are TRBV27 and TRBJ1-5; 9 bases fit TRBD1. The V segment lost 10 bases and the J segment 3 bases; nucleotides outside the gene matches: 7. There are 14 residues in the CDR3. Germline-derived CDR1 and CDR2 are MNHEY and SMNVEV (reference sequence). This CDR3 reads CATRTGEINQPQHF. The CDR3 DNA reads as TGTGCCACCCGGACAGGGGAAATCAATCAGCCCCAGCATTTT.

This clonotype was counted at least ten times. Here the CDR3 reads CASSYGEGTEAFF. The CDR3 region has the DNA TGTGCCAGCAGTTACGGGGAGGGGACTGAAGCTTTCTTT. The rearrangement links TRBV6-5 to TRBJ1-1; D possibly corresponds to TRBD1 (5 bases). Looked up from germline, CDR1 is MNHEY and CDR2 is SVGAGI. V was trimmed by 2 bases and J by 5 bases, leaving 9 bases between them. The CDR3 runs to 13 residues.

The V call is TRBV6-5, the J call TRBJ2-3; D is uncertain. This CDR3 contains 16 residues. Germline V gene data show CDR1 as MNHEY and CDR2 as SVGAGI. The V end lost 6 bases, the J end lost 0 bases, and 16 bases lay between the germline ends. The CDR3 region has the DNA TGTGCCAGCAGCCTCGGCCCCTACTCCAGCACAGATACGCAGTATTTT. Protein sequence: CASSLGPYSSTDTQYF.

This clonotype showed up just a few times. This chain's CDR3 is CASSPRGLNEKLFF. CDR3 nucleotides: TGTGCCAGTAGTCCCAGGGGCCTTAATGAAAAACTGTTTTTT. The J gene is TRBJ1-4, the V gene TRBV19; TRBD1 is a possible D gene (6 bases). The germline CDR1 and CDR2 sequences are LNHDA and SQIVND (reference sequence). This CDR3 is 14 amino acids long. Trimming took 5 bases from V and 4 from J, leaving 11 bases between them.

This chain uses TRBV3-1 with TRBJ1-4; D call uncertain. The CDR3 totals 14 residues. V was clipped by 3 bases and J by 4 bases, with 9 bases between them. Germline CDR1 LGHDT, CDR2 YNNKEL (reference sequence). CDR3 loop: CASSQVSINEKLFF. In nucleotides, the CDR3 is TGTGCCAGCAGCCAGGTCTCTATTAATGAAAAACTGTTTTTT.